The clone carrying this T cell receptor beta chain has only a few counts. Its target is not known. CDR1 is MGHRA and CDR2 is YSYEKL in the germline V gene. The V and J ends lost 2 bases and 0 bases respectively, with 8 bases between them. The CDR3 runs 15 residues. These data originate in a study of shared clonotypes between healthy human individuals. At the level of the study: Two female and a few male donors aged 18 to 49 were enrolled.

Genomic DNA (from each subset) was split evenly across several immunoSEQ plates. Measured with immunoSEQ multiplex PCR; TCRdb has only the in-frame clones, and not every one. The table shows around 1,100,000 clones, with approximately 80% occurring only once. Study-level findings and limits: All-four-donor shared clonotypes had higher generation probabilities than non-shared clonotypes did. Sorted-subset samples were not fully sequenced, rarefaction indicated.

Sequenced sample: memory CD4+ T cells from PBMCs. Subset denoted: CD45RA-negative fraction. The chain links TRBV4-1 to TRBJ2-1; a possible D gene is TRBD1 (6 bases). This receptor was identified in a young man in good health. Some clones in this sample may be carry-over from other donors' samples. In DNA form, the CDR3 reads TGCGCCAGCAGCCAATTCAGGGGCTCCTACAATGAGCAGTTCTTC. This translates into CASSQFRGSYNEQFF.